The next 12 T cell receptor beta chains were all read from a single sample in a study of cytomegalovirus exposure and HLA in healthy donors. Primers included in the PCR were 60 Vbeta and 13 Jbeta primers. Sequencing used immunoSEQ multiplex PCR; TCRdb keeps in-frame clones, though not all of them. Of 90,000 to 100,000 clones in the sample, roughly 79% were seen once. The sequenced sample was PBMCs. Every receptor here comes from a middle-aged man in good health and CMV-seronegative.

V usage is TRBV7-3 and J usage is TRBJ1-2; weak D call: TRBD1 (6 bases). Between the trimmed V and J ends, which lost 3 bases and 8 bases, there was a span of 13 bases. The CDR3 sequence is 13 residues long. Germline CDR1 SGHTA, CDR2 FQGTGA. CDR3 residues: CASSFGGADGYTF. The CDR3 DNA sequence: TGTGCCAGCAGCTTCGGGGGGGCTGACGGCTACACCTTC.

The V gene is TRBV28, the J gene TRBJ1-4, with no clear D. Germline-derived CDR1 and CDR2 are MDHEN and SYDVKM. V lost 7 bases to trimming and J lost 7 bases, with 19 bases between them. CDR3 size: 15 residues. The DNA for the CDR3 is TGTGCCAGCAACTCGAAGTTCGGAGATAGTGAAAAACTGTTTTTT. It specifies CASNSKFGDSEKLFF.

This clone was detected only a few times. V usage is TRBV5-1 and J usage is TRBJ2-2; TRBD2 matches 13 bases. Germline lookup yields CDR1 SGHRS and CDR2 YFSETQ. Losses at the gene ends were 4 bases for V and 6 bases for J; bases not matched to a gene: 6. This CDR3 comprises 16 residues. The DNA for the CDR3 is TGCGCCAGCAGCCCAACTAGCGGGAGGGCCTCCGGGGAGCTGTTTTTT. This codes for CASSPTSGRASGELFF.

V gene TRBV6-1 combines with J gene TRBJ2-7; TRBD2 matches at 7 bases. Trimming took 8 bases from V and 2 from J; bases not matched to a gene: 9. This CDR3 comprises 14 residues. Germline V gives CDR1 MNHNS, CDR2 SASEGT. The CDR3: CASSSRTRAYEQYF. The DNA of the CDR3 is TGTGCCAGCTCATCAAGGACTAGGGCCTACGAGCAGTACTTC.

This clone was seen more than once but under ten times. This sequence joins TRBV5-1 and TRBJ1-1; D is unresolved. Germline assignment: CDR1 SGHRS and CDR2 YFSETQ. V was clipped by 4 bases and J by 4 bases, with 14 bases between them. The CDR3 is 14 amino acids. The CDR3 nucleotides are TGCGCCAGCAGCGCTGGAGGGATTAGCACTGAAGCTTTCTTT. Amino acid sequence: CASSAGGISTEAFF.

The chain recombines TRBV4-1 with TRBJ2-7; 9 bases match TRBD1. Germline loops: CDR1 MGHRA, CDR2 YSYEKL. Trimming at V came to 3 bases and at J to 1 base, leaving 1 base not matched to a gene. This CDR3 region has 14 residues. DNA for the CDR3: TGCGCCAGCAGCCACGGGACAGGGTCCTACGAGCAGTACTTC. Its protein product is CASSHGTGSYEQYF.

This chain uses TRBV5-1 with TRBJ2-5, with no clear D. Trimming took off 1 base at V and 2 bases at J, with 6 bases between the two ends. CDR1 and CDR2 (germline): SGHRS, YFSETQ. The CDR3 runs 13 residues. The CDR3 here is CASSLQEQETQYF. The CDR3 DNA reads TGCGCCAGCAGCTTGCAAGAGCAAGAGACCCAGTACTTC.

This chain links TRBV9 with TRBJ1-4, with unresolved D. Germline lookup yields CDR1 SGDLS and CDR2 YYNGEE. There are 14 residues in the CDR3. The ends were cut back, 0 bases at V and 10 bases at J, with 13 bases in the middle. The DNA of the CDR3 is TGTGCCAGCAGCGTAGAGGTAGCAGAAGGAAAACTGTTTTTT. Translating gives CASSVEVAEGKLFF.

The rearrangement joins TRBV30 to TRBJ1-1, with D possibly being TRBD1 (6 bases). Germline-derived CDR1 and CDR2 are GTSNPN and SVGIG (reference sequence). This CDR3 is built from 13 residues. CDR3 nucleotides: TGTGCTGAAAAAAAGGGGGGGAGTACTGAAGCTTTCTTT. It is translated as CAEKKGGSTEAFF.

This chain uses TRBV2 with TRBJ1-5; 8 bases are a match to TRBD1. This CDR3 region has 16 residues. V shed 7 bases and J 0 bases; nucleotides not matched to a gene: 8. Looked up from germline, CDR1 is SNHLY and CDR2 is FYNNEI. This chain's CDR3 is CASMDRARLSNQPQHF. The DNA of the CDR3 is TGTGCCAGCATGGACAGGGCCCGCCTTAGCAATCAGCCCCAGCATTTT.

This chain joins TRBV27 and TRBJ2-1, with 9 bases that match TRBD2. The CDR3 covers 16 residues. The V gene's germline CDR1 is MNHEY and CDR2 SMNVEV (reference sequence). Trimming cost V 1 base and J 5 bases; bases outside gene matches: 6. CDR3 DNA sequence: TGTGCCAGCAGTTTATTGGGCGGGGGGGCAAACAATGAGCAGTTCTTC. This encodes CASSLLGGGANNEQFF.

The chain carries TRBV4-2 and TRBJ1-5, with 8 bases that match TRBD1. The CDR3 totals 17 residues. The J segment lost 1 base and the V segment lost 3 bases, leaving 8 bases of the junction unmatched. Germline CDR1 reads LGHNA; CDR2 reads YNFKEQ. This CDR3 reads CASSQTGQGGSNQPQHF. The CDR3 nucleotides are TGTGCCAGCAGCCAGACAGGACAGGGCGGGAGCAATCAGCCCCAGCATTTT.